The TCR beta chain described here comes from a study of T cell repertoires in cytomegalovirus infection. TCRdb reprocessed the reads with MiXCR, giving one entry per CDR3 protein. The data contain approximately 150,000 distinct CDR3 sequences, under 20% of them singletons. This CDR3 region has 18 residues. Germline V gene lookup returns CDR1 SEHNR and CDR2 FQNEAQ (reference sequence). The junction had 16 bases not matched to a gene; V was cut back by 3 bases and J by 6 bases. Sequences were obtained from CD8+ T cells from PBMCs. The chain has TRBV7-9 and TRBJ2-1, with 8 positions matching TRBD2. This sequence was found in a human donor in good health (CMV status not recorded). Some clones in this sample may be carry-over from other donors' samples. In nucleotides, the CDR3 is TGTGCCAGCAGCTTCTTAGTGGGTTCGGCGCGGGGGGTCAATGAGCAGTTCTTC. Translating it yields CASSFLVGSARGVNEQFF.